The present TCR beta chain was sequenced within a study of graft-versus-host responses after intestinal transplantation. The CDR3 runs to 13 residues. V lost 9 bases to trimming and J lost 3 bases, with 15 bases between them. Germline V gene sequence: CDR1 ENHRY, CDR2 SYGVKD. Plating combined approximately 200,000 CFSE-labeled responder cells with approximately 200,000 irradiated, violet-dye-labeled stimulator cells. TCRdb's table, derived via immunoSEQ multiplex PCR, lists solely in-frame clones and lacks some. This table holds approximately 13,000 clones, 30% found once. This chain links TRBV10-3 with TRBJ2-7; D not certain. The TCR originated in a human patient who received an intestinal transplant. The sequencing used alloreactive CD8+ T cells from a mixed lymphocyte reaction culture, collected before intestinal transplant. This sample's subset: CFSE-low proliferating T cells sorted from roughly six-day pre-transplant mixed lymphocyte reaction (GvH or HvG direction). The CDR3 bases are TGTGCCATACGAAAAGGACCGGTCTACGAGCAGTACTTC. Encoded protein: CAIRKGPVYEQYF.